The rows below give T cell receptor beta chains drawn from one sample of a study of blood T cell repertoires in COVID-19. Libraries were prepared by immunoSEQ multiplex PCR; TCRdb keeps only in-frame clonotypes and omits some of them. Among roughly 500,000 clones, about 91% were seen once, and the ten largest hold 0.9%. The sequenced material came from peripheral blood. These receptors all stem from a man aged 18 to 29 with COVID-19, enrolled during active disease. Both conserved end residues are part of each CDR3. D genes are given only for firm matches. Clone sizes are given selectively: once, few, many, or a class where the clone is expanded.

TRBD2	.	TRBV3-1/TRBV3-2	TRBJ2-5	TGTGCCAGCAGCCAAGGAGGTAGCGGGGGAACCGAAGAGACCCAGTACTTC	CASSQGGSGGTEETQYF
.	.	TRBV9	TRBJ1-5	TGTGCCAGCAGCGTAGCGCCTAATAGCAATCAGCCCCAGCATTTT	CASSVAPNSNQPQHF
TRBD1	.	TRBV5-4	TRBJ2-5	TGTGCCAGCAGCCAGACAGGGGGTGAAGAGACCCAGTACTTC	CASSQTGGEETQYF
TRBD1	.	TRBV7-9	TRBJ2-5	TGTGCCAGCAGCTTGGGACAGGGGGCGCAAGAGACCCAGTACTTC	CASSLGQGAQETQYF
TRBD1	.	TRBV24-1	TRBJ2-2	TGTGCCACCAGTGACCCCGGACAGGGTAACACCGGGGAGCTGTTTTTT	CATSDPGQGNTGELFF
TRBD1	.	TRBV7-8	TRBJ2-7	TGTGCCAGCATCAACCGGGACAGGGGGCTTTGGGAGCAGTACTTC	CASINRDRGLWEQYF
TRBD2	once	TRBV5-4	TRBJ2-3	TGTGCCAGCAGCCTAAGGGTAGCGGGAGGAAACACAGATACGCAGTATTTT	CASSLRVAGGNTDTQYF
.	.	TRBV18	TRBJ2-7	TGTGCCAGCTCACCCAGAAACGACTACGAGCAGTACTTC	CASSPRNDYEQYF
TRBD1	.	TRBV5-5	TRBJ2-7	TGTGCCAGCAGCTTGGGCAGGGGGCTCTACGAGCAGTACTTC	CASSLGRGLYEQYF
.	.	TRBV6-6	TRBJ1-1	TGTGCCAGCAGTTCACCTTTTACAGGGCCCACTGAAGCTTTCTTT	CASSSPFTGPTEAFF
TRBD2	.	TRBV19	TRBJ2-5	TGTGCCAGTAGTGGGCTGGGGGGGCAAGAGACCCAGTACTTC	CASSGLGGQETQYF
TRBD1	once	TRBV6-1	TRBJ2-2	TGTGCCAGCAGTGTTTGGCCAGGGGGCATGATCGGGGAGCTGTTTTTT	CASSVWPGGMIGELFF
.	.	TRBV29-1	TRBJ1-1	TGCAGCGTTGTAAGACAGGCGAACACTGAAGCTTTCTTT	CSVVRQANTEAFF
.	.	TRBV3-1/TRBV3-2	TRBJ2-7	TGTGCCAGCAGCCAAAGACTAGTCGGGGGCGAGCAGTACTTC	CASSQRLVGGEQYF
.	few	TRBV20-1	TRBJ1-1	TGCAGTGCTGGCCAGGAGGCACCTTTCTTT	CSAGQEAPFF
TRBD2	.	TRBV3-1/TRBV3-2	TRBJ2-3	TGTGCCAGCAGCCATGGGACTAGCGAATATACAGATACGCAGTATTTT	CASSHGTSEYTDTQYF
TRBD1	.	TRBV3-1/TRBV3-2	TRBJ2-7	TGTGCCAGCAGCCAAGCCGGGACAGGGTTGGACGAGCAGTACTTC	CASSQAGTGLDEQYF
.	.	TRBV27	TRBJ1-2	TGTGCCAGCAGTTTTCTGTGCTACACCTTC	CASSFLCYTF
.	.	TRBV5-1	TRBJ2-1	TGCGCCAGCAGCTTGGGAGCGGTCACCTACAATGAGCAGTTCTTC	CASSLGAVTYNEQFF
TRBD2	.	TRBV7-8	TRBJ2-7	TGTGCCAGCAGCTTAGCGACAGCGGGAGTAACCGAGCAGTACTTC	CASSLATAGVTEQYF
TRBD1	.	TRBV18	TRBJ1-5	TGTGCCAGCTCACGACAGCGGGACAGGGGAAATCAGCCCCAGCATTTT	CASSRQRDRGNQPQHF
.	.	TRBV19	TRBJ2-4	TGTGCCAGTAGTGCTCTCCCAGACAGAGGCAAAAACATTCAGTACTTC	CASSALPDRGKNIQYF
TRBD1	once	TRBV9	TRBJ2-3	TGTGCCAGCCGGGACAGTCAAGATACGCAGTATTTT	CASRDSQDTQYF
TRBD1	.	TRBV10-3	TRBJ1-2	TGTGCCATCAGAGGACAGGTCATAGCTAACTATGGCTACACCTTC	CAIRGQVIANYGYTF
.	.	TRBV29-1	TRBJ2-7	TGCAGCGTCACCGAGGCTCAGTTTCTGTACTTC	CSVTEAQFLYF
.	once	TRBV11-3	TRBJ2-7	TGTGCCAGCAGCTCTGGACGGGGGTACGAGCAGTACTTC	CASSSGRGYEQYF
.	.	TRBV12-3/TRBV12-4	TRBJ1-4	TGTGCCAGCAGTTTCCGAGAAAATGAAAAACTGTTTTTT	CASSFRENEKLFF